This entry lists 4 T cell receptor beta chains sequenced from one sample in a study of blood T cells in healthy people across ages. A second roughly 7 to 12 cycle PCR used barcoded and J-beta primers. TCRdb re-called the 5' RACE reads through MiXCR, storing one row per CDR3 protein. Among approximately 730,000 distinct CDR3 sequences listed, about 42% were seen once. Sequenced material: blood. These receptor sequences come from an older woman in good health.

V usage is TRBV12-3 or TRBV12-4 and J usage is TRBJ2-3; 7 bases match TRBD2. After removal of 7 bases from V and 3 bases from J, the junction contained 7 bases not matched to a gene. This CDR3 comprises 14 residues. The CDR3 nucleotides read TGTGCCAGCATTAATTACGGGGGGACAGATACGCAGTATTTT. It encodes CASINYGGTDTQYF.

This clonotype has a handful of counts. The chain recombines TRBV7-8 with TRBJ2-7; TRBD2 matches at 10 bases. Trimming cost V 2 bases and J 2 bases; bases outside gene matches: 3. The CDR3 has 15 amino acids. Germline-derived CDR1 and CDR2 are SGHVS and FQNEAQ. CDR3 coding DNA: TGTGCCAGCAGCTTAAGGCTAGCGGGAGCCTACGAGCAGTACTTC. This gives the protein CASSLRLAGAYEQYF.

This clonotype was counted between two and nine times. V is TRBV20-1 and J is TRBJ2-7; 9 nucleotides match TRBD2. The germline V gene encodes CDR1 DFQATT and CDR2 SNEGSKA (reference sequence). Trimming removed 5 bases from V and 5 bases from J; junction bases left unmatched: 1. This CDR3 comprises 11 residues. CDR3 region: CSAPSGNEQYF. The CDR3 bases are TGCAGTGCTCCTAGCGGGAACGAGCAGTACTTC.

This clonotype is a singleton in its sample. CDR3 region: CASSKGRQTEDEQYF. The CDR3 bases are TGTGCCAGCAGCAAAGGTAGACAGACAGAAGACGAGCAGTACTTC. The chain carries TRBV21-1 and TRBJ2-5; the table's TRBD1 call for D was not verified on the DNA. The DNA matches TRBJ2-7 better at its end, which makes the J call doubtful. TRBV21-1 is reported as a pseudogene. This CDR3 has 15 amino acids.